The 17 T cell receptor beta chains reported below all come from one sample, sequenced in a study of cytomegalovirus exposure and HLA in healthy donors. The PCR was carried out with 60 Vbeta primers and 13 Jbeta primers. Profiled with immunoSEQ multiplex PCR; TCRdb holds only in-frame clones, not every one. The sample lists approximately 210,000 clones, around 84% seen once, with approximately 2% in the top ten. Sequencing was performed on PBMCs. The origin of the receptors is a woman between 18 and 29 years old in good health and CMV-seronegative.

This chain links TRBV28 with TRBJ2-1; 11 bases line up with TRBD2. The J segment lost 7 bases and the V segment lost 4 bases, leaving 9 bases of the junction unmatched. Looked up from germline, CDR1 is MDHEN and CDR2 is SYDVKM. The CDR3 totals 16 residues. CDR3 nucleotides: TGTGCCAGCAGTTCCCCAATAGCGGGGGGGCTTAATGAGCAGTTCTTC. This sequence encodes CASSSPIAGGLNEQFF.

The V call is TRBV11-2, the J call TRBJ2-3; D remains unclear. This CDR3 is 16 amino acids long. V lost 0 bases, J lost 5 bases, and 15 bases lay in between. Germline loops: CDR1 SGHAT, CDR2 FQNNGV. Here the CDR3 DNA reads TGTGCCAGCAGCTTAGATATTCTAGGAGTCGAAGATACGCAGTATTTT. This codes for CASSLDILGVEDTQYF.

CDR3 in DNA: TGTGCCAGCTCATCAGGACAGGCCGTTGAGGCTTTCTTT. This sequence encodes CASSSGQAVEAFF. This chain links TRBV18 with TRBJ1-1, with 7 bases matching TRBD1. From germline, CDR1 is KGHSH and CDR2 LQKENI. This CDR3 comprises 13 residues. V dropped 5 bases and J dropped 11; count of bases not matched to a gene: 11.

This clone was recorded once. V is TRBV6-5 and J is TRBJ2-2; 10 nucleotides agree with TRBD2. The length of the CDR3 is 15 residues. Germline CDR1 and CDR2: MNHEY and SVGAGI. V lost 6 bases and J lost 0; bases outside the gene matches: 1. The CDR3 here is CASRAGGANTGELFF. CDR3 DNA: TGTGCCAGCAGAGCGGGGGGGGCGAACACCGGGGAGCTGTTTTTT.

This chain links TRBV9 with TRBJ2-1, with TRBD1 matching 10 bases. The trim removed 4 bases at V and 8 bases at J, leaving 12 bases unmatched. In germline, CDR1 is SGDLS, CDR2 YYNGEE. This CDR3 has 16 amino acids. CDR3 protein: CASSPRSGQGTDEQFF. CDR3 DNA: TGTGCCAGCAGCCCCCGTTCGGGACAGGGGACCGATGAGCAGTTCTTC. The full variable domain, with the rest looked up from reference TRBV9 and TRBJ2-1, is DSGVTQTPKHLITATGQRVTLRCSPRSGDLSVYWYQQSLDQGLQFLIQYYNGEERAKGNILERFSAQQFPDLHSELNLSSLELGDSALYFCASSPRSGQGTDEQFFGPGTRLTVL.

The chain couples TRBV6-4 to TRBJ2-1; 12 bases fit TRBD2. Trimming cost V 5 bases and J 8 bases; bases outside gene matches: 4. The CDR3 length is 14 residues. CDR1 and CDR2 (germline): MRHNA, SNTAGT. The CDR3 loop reads CASSLAGGHDEQFF. Here the CDR3 DNA reads TGTGCCAGCAGTCTAGCGGGAGGGCACGATGAGCAGTTCTTC.

V gene TRBV27 combines with J gene TRBJ1-1, with 9 nucleotides matching TRBD1. Germline V gene data show CDR1 as MNHEY and CDR2 as SMNVEV (reference sequence). The CDR3 covers 15 residues. V was pared by 6 bases and J by 4 bases, with 9 bases of the junction left unmatched. Here the CDR3 reads CASSHGQGMGTEAFF. The CDR3 DNA reads as TGTGCCAGCAGCCACGGACAGGGGATGGGCACTGAAGCTTTCTTT.

The gene calls are TRBV4-1 and TRBJ2-1; 8 nucleotides align to TRBD1. This CDR3 region has 15 residues. With V trimmed by 0 bases and J by 8 bases, 6 bases remained unmatched. Germline V gives CDR1 MGHRA, CDR2 YSYEKL. The CDR3 DNA follows: TGCGCCAGCAGCCAAGATTGGACAGGGTACGATGAGCAGTTCTTC. Amino acids: CASSQDWTGYDEQFF.

CDR3 nucleotide sequence: TGTGCCAGCAGTCCCTGGGGGGGCCCCTACGAGCAGTACTTC. This sequence encodes CASSPWGGPYEQYF. The chain recombines TRBV27 with TRBJ2-7; tentative D call: TRBD2 (7 bases). Germline values: CDR1 MNHEY, CDR2 SMNVEV (reference sequence). The CDR3 covers 14 residues. Between the trimmed V and J ends, which lost 5 bases and 2 bases, there was a span of 13 bases.

The gene calls are TRBV7-2 and TRBJ2-1; D not resolved. Germline V CDR1 and CDR2: SGHTA, FQGNSA. The CDR3 extends over 11 amino acids. V gave up 6 bases and J gave up 8 bases, with 8 bases separating them. CDR3 residues: CASRRSYEQFF. In nucleotides, the CDR3 is TGTGCCAGCAGGAGGAGCTATGAGCAGTTCTTC.

The genes are TRBV19 and TRBJ2-2; no clear D. Germline CDR1 reads LNHDA; CDR2 reads SQIVND (reference sequence). The CDR3 length is 15 residues. V gave up 1 base and J gave up 0 bases, with 6 bases separating them. The CDR3 here is CASSIGEANTGELFF. CDR3 nucleotides: TGTGCCAGTAGTATAGGTGAGGCGAACACCGGGGAGCTGTTTTTT. The full variable domain, in which reference TRBV19 and TRBJ2-2 provide the parts outside the CDR3, is DGGITQSPKYLFRKEGQNVTLSCEQNLNHDAMYWYRQDPGQGLRLIYYSQIVNDFQKGDIAEGYSVSREKKESFPLTVTSAQKNPTAFYLCASSIGEANTGELFFGEGSRLTVL.

V is TRBV6-1 and J is TRBJ1-2; 11 bases are shared with TRBD1. The CDR3 is made up of 15 amino acids. The V and J ends lost 5 bases and 1 base, in that order; junction bases with no gene match: 3. From germline, CDR1 is MNHNS and CDR2 SASEGT. CDR3 protein: CASSQGTGGNYGYTF. The CDR3 coding sequence is TGTGCCAGCAGTCAGGGGACAGGGGGTAACTATGGCTACACCTTC.

This clone was seen just once. V usage is TRBV19 and J usage is TRBJ2-3; D gene unclear. V lost 3 bases to trimming and J lost 1 base, with 5 bases between them. Germline V lookup: CDR1 LNHDA, CDR2 SQIVND (reference sequence). This CDR3 comprises 13 residues. CDR3 sequence (DNA): TGTGCCAGTAGTATGGCAGGCACAGATACGCAGTATTTT. Translation: CASSMAGTDTQYF.

The genes are TRBV7-2 and TRBJ2-5; 9 positions match TRBD2. The J call could be wrong; TRBJ2-7 is a better fit for the DNA end. The CDR3 length is 15 residues. Per germline, CDR1 SGHTA and CDR2 FQGNSA. The CDR3 region has the DNA TGTGCCAGCAGCCACCGAGTAGCGGGAGTTTACGAGCAGTACTTC. This codes for CASSHRVAGVYEQYF.

This clone was seen just once. The gene calls are TRBV5-5 and TRBJ1-3, with 7 bases aligning to TRBD1. This CDR3 comprises 17 residues. Looked up from germline, CDR1 is SGHKS and CDR2 is YYEKEE (reference sequence). Germline trimming cut 4 bases from V and 4 bases from J; bases unmatched to any gene: 14. CDR3 in DNA: TGTGCCAGCAGCGTAGGCGCAACAACAGGGGAAGGAAACACCATATATTTT. Amino acid sequence: CASSVGATTGEGNTIYF.

The chain couples TRBV20-1 to TRBJ1-1; 7 positions match TRBD1. Trimming took 3 bases from V and 8 from J; bases not matched to a gene: 3. The CDR3 is made up of 11 amino acids. Germline CDR1 reads DFQATT; CDR2 reads SNEGSKA (reference sequence). CDR3 sequence: CSARPTGEAFF. The CDR3, as DNA: TGCAGTGCTAGGCCGACAGGGGAAGCTTTCTTT.

The chain has TRBV28 and TRBJ1-1; 7 nucleotides line up with TRBD1. The CDR3 extends over 14 amino acids. The V segment lost 3 bases and the J segment 3 bases; nucleotides outside the gene matches: 4. Germline lookup yields CDR1 MDHEN and CDR2 SYDVKM. CDR3 in DNA: TGTGCCAGCAGTTTTGGCCAGGGGGACACTGAAGCTTTCTTT. It encodes CASSFGQGDTEAFF.